This T cell receptor (beta chain) came from a study of blood T cells in healthy people across ages (dated by TCRdb to the mid-2010s). The study in broad terms: In model experiments, roughly one uniquely barcoded TCR beta cDNA molecule per two T cells was captured by template switching. Two additional independent replicas of 1 million unique cDNA reads from the same blood draw were analyzed for two donors (one aged 18 to 30 and one aged 80 or older). To track age-related changes in TCR beta repertoire diversity, the study relied on deep sequencing normalized with unique cDNA molecular identifiers. Donors were grouped into four age groups: young (average 16 years), middle-aged (around 39), aged (around 56) and long-lived (around 82). To avoid experimental bias, donors of different ages were spread randomly across the sequencing lanes. The paper's findings and limits, for the study overall: Because donor CMV infection status was unknown, age-related changes in expanded clonotypes were potentially confounded. A strong correlation was found between observed TCR beta diversity and the percentage of naive T cells measured by flow cytometry. Estimates of total diversity from one million sequenced T cells were regarded as lower bounds and underestimates. Compared with the aged group, the long-lived group had more naive CD4+ T cells, fewer expanded clones and increased TCR diversity, a pattern suggesting age selection. Bulk unsorted PBMC profiling prevented conclusive comparison of naive and antigen-experienced compartments. As age increased, observed TCR beta diversity per million T cells dropped in a roughly linear way, and a significant reduction was already evident by age about 36.

There are a few counts of this clonotype. No cognate antigen has been identified for it. Within one base of it there is no much larger clone, and no base qualities were kept. The donors were 40 or so Caucasian individuals from Russia, aged 6 to 90 years, who were systemically healthy. Each donor gave 9 to 10 milliliters of peripheral blood, collected into EDTA-treated Vacutainer tubes. Ficoll-Paque density-gradient centrifugation was used to isolate PBMCs, with at least 6.5 million per sample. Total RNA, at least 6 micrograms per sample, was extracted from PBMCs with Trizol reagent. For every donor, flow cytometry on a PBMC aliquot measured the percentage of naive CD45RAhigh/CD27high T cells. The library was prepared using 5' RACE. Sequencing was carried out with an Illumina HiSeq 2500. The second PCR ran for roughly 7 to 12 cycles and used a J-beta primer mix along with a sample-barcoded 5' primer. Each TCR beta cDNA molecule received a unique molecular identifier from a template-switch 5' adaptor carrying 12 random nucleotides. Each sample yielded at least 3 million CDR3-containing paired-end reads. First-strand cDNA was synthesized from all RNA with the Mint cDNA synthesis kit, primed by a TRBC-specific oligonucleotide. After uracil-DNA glycosylase treatment, a first 18-cycle PCR used universal primers M1SS and BC2_uni_R on all cDNA. The paper's data handling went like this. Each sample was normalized by randomly selecting 1 million high-quality reads, each carrying a distinct molecular identifier. Instead of being binned into consensus sequences, reads that shared molecular identifiers were thrown out. MiTCR, run with a Q25 quality threshold and the strictest error-elimination algorithm, handled CDR3 identification, clonotype clustering and error correction. A nonparametric unseen species model with Euler transformation was used to estimate lower-bound total TCR beta diversity. TCRdb passed the public sequencing reads through fastp at Q25 and MiXCR, retaining productive beta sequences. Merged by CDR3 protein, the rows form single entries marked with the most common genes and DNA. What appears here as the V and J calls and clone size reflects TCRdb's work, not the paper's. This sample is represented by roughly 1,500,000 distinct CDR3 sequences; around 36% of them were singletons. The ten largest clones capture roughly 12% of the sample.

The sequence was collected from a young woman in good health. Sequencing was done on a sample of blood.

The CDR3 here reads CASSGLAGGPADTQYF. The DNA is TGCGCCAGCTCGGGACTAGCGGGGGGGCCCGCAGATACGCAGTATTTT. The rearranged segments are TRBV5-1 and TRBJ2-3, with 16 bases in between that match TRBD2. Clipping removes 7 bases from V and 4 bases from J, with 6 as the unmatched junction base count. The germline V gene gives CDR1 as SGHRS and CDR2 as YFSETQ. There are 16 amino acids in the CDR3, from cysteine to phenylalanine inclusive. The entry retains the CDR3 DNA only, 48 bases that are in frame from base 1. The reference TRBV5-1 and TRBJ2-3 proteins fill in what lies around the CDR3, so the full variable domain reads KAGVTQTPRYLIKTRGQQVTLSCSPISGHRSVSWYQQTPGQGLQFLFEYFSETQRNKGNFPGRFSGRQFSNSRSEMNVSTLELGDSALYLCASSGLAGGPADTQYFGPGTRLTVL.